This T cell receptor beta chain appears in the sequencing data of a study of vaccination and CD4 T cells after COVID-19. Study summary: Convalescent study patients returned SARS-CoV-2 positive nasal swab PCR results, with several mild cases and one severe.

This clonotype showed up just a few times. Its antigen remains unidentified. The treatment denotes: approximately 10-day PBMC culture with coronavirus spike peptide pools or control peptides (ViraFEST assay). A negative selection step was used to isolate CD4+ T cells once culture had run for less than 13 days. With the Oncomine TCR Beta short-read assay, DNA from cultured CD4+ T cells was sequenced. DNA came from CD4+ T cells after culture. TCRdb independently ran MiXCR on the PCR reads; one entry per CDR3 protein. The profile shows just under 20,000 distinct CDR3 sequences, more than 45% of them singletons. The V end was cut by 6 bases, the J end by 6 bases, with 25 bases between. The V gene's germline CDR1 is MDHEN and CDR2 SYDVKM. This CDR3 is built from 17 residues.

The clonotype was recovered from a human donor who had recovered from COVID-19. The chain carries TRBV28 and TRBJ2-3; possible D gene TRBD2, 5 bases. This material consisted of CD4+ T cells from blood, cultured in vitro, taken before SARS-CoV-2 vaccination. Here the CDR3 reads CASSIPQLGPLGDTQYF. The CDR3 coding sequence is TGTGCCAGCAGCATACCGCAACTAGGCCCTCTGGGGGATACGCAGTATTTT.